This T cell receptor (beta chain) was sequenced for a study of cytomegalovirus exposure and HLA in healthy donors. General observations from the study: TCR beta V segments were, for the most part, productive about 87% or about 30% of the time in an earlier analysis. Fewer N-insertions (relative to the approximately 670-donor mean) were reportedly seen in an Asian-associated ancestry cluster in a later analysis. A few chains tied to CMV proved CMV antigen-specific in vitro. At a 0.05 false discovery rate, a later analysis found around 17,000 TCR beta sequences to be associated with HLA alleles.

The germline V gene has CDR1 GTSNPN and CDR2 SVGIG (reference sequence). The CDR3 covers 14 residues. J lost 7 bases, V lost 4 bases, and 8 bases had no gene match. The study ran its PCR with 60 Vbeta and 13 Jbeta primers. TCRdb keeps only in-frame clones here, not all; method: immunoSEQ multiplex PCR. Here the sample spans about 200,000 clones, around 82% being singletons. With respect to this clone: The antigen remains unidentified.

V and J are TRBV30 and TRBJ2-2; 8 bases match TRBD2. This TCR derives from a woman aged 25 to 39 in good health and CMV-seronegative. Sequenced sample: PBMCs. As DNA, the CDR3 is TGTGCCTGGAACGGGGGGGGGCTCGGCGGGGAGCTGTTTTTT. Its protein product is CAWNGGGLGGELFF.